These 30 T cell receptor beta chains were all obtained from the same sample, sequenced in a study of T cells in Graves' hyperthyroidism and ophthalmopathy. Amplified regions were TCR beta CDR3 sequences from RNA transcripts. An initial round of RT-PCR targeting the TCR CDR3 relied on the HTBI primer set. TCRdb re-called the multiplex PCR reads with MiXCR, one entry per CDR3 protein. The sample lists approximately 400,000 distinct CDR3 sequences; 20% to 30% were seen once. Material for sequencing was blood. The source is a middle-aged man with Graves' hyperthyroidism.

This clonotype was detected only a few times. This CDR3 is CASSLEARQRDTQYF. CDR3 sequence (DNA): TGTGCCAGCAGCTTAGAAGCTAGGCAAAGAGATACGCAGTATTTT. J is TRBJ2-3 and V is TRBV11-2, with D unclear. V lost 0 bases, J lost 5 bases, and 12 bases lay in between. CDR3 length: 15 residues. The germline V gene encodes CDR1 SGHAT and CDR2 FQNNGV.

CDR3 DNA sequence: TGTGCCAGCAGGGCGGAGGGGAACAAAAACATTCAGTACTTC. This sequence encodes CASRAEGNKNIQYF. The chain has TRBV11-2 and TRBJ2-4; tentative D call: TRBD2 (6 bases). Germline V gene data show CDR1 as SGHAT and CDR2 as FQNNGV. The CDR3 is 14 amino acids. V was clipped by 6 bases and J by 3 bases, with 12 bases between them.

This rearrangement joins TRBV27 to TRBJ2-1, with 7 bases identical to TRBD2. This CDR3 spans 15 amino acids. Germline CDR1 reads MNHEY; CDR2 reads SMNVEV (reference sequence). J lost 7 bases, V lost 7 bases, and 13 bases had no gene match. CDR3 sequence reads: CASTGEAGASNEQFF. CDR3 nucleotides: TGTGCCAGCACCGGGGAGGCGGGAGCAAGTAATGAGCAGTTCTTC.

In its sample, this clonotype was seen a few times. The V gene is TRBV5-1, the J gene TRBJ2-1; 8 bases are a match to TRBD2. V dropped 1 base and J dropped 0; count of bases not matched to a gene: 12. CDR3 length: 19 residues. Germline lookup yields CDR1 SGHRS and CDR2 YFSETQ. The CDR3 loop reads CASSLWTSRRGSSYNEQFF. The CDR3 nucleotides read TGCGCCAGCAGCTTGTGGACTAGCAGGAGGGGGAGCTCCTACAATGAGCAGTTCTTC.

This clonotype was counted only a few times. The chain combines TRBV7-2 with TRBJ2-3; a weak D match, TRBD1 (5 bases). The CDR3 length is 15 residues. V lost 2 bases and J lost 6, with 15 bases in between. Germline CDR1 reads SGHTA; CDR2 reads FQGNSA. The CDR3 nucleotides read TGTGCCAGCAGCTTATATCAGGGCCTCGTGGATACGCAGTATTTT. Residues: CASSLYQGLVDTQYF.

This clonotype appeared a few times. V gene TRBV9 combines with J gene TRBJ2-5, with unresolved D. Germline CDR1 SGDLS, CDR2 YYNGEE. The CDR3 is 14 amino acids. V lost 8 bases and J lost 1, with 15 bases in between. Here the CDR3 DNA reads TGTGCCAGTAATAAGGCCGCACCCCAAGAGACCCAGTACTTC. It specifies CASNKAAPQETQYF.

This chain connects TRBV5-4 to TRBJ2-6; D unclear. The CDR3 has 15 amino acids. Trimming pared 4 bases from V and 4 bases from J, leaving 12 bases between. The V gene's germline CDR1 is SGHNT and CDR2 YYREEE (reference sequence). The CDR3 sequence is CASSPKGSGANVLTF. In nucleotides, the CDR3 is TGTGCCAGCAGCCCTAAAGGGTCCGGGGCCAACGTCCTGACTTTC.

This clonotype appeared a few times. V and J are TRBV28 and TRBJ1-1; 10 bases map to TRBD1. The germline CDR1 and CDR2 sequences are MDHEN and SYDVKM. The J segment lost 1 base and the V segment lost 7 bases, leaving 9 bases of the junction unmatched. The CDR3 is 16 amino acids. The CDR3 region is CASKTTGGQKNTEAFF. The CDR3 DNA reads TGTGCCAGCAAGACGACAGGGGGCCAGAAGAACACTGAAGCTTTCTTT.

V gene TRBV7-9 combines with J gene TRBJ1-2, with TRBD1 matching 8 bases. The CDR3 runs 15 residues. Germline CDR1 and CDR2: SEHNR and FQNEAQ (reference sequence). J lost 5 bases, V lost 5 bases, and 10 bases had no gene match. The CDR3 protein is CASSPADRVGYGYTF. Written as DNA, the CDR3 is TGTGCCAGCAGCCCAGCGGACAGGGTAGGGTATGGCTACACCTTC.

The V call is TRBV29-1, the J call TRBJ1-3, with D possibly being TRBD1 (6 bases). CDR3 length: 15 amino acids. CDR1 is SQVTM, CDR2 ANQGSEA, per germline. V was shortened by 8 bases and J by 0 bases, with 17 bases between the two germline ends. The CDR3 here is CSSSGEGDSGNTIYF. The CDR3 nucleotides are TGCAGCTCCTCCGGGGAGGGGGACTCTGGAAACACCATATATTTT.

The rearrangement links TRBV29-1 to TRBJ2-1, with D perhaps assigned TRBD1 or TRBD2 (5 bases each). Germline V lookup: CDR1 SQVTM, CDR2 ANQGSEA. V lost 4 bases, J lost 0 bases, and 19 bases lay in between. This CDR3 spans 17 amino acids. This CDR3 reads CSVVKGLRGSSYNEQFF. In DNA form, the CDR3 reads TGCAGCGTTGTTAAGGGGTTGAGGGGAAGCTCCTACAATGAGCAGTTCTTC.

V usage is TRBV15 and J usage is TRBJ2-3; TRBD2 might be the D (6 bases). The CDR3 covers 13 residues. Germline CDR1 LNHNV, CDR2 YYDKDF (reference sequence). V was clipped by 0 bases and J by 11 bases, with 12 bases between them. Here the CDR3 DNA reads TGTGCCACCAGCAGAGATTTGACGGAGGGGCAGTATTTT. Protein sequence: CATSRDLTEGQYF.

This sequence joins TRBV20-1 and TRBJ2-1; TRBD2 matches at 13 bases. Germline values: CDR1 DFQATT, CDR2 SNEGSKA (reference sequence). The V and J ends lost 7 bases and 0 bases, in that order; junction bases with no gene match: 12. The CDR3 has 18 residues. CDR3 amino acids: CSVSLAGGWVDSYNEQFF. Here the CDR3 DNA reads TGCAGTGTCTCACTAGCGGGAGGGTGGGTTGACTCCTACAATGAGCAGTTCTTC.

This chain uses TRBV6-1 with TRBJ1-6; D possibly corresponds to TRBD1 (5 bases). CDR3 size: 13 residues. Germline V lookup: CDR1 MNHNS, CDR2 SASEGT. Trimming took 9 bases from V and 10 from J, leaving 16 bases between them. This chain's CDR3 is CASSGWGPSPLHF. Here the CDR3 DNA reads TGTGCCAGTTCCGGGTGGGGCCCCTCACCCCTCCACTTT.

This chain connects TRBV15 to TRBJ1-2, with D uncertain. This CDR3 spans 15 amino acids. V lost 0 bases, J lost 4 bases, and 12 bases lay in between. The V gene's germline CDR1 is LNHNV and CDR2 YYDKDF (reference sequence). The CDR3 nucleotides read TGTGCCACCAGCAGAGAGGTCTCGGCAGTCTATGGCTACACCTTC. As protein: CATSREVSAVYGYTF.

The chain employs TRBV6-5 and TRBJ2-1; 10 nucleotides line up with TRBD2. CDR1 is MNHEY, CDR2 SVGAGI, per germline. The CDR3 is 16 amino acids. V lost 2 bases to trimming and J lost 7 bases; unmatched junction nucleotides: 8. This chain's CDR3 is CASSYRASGRGNEQFF. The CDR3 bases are TGTGCCAGCAGTTACAGGGCTAGCGGGAGAGGTAATGAGCAGTTCTTC.

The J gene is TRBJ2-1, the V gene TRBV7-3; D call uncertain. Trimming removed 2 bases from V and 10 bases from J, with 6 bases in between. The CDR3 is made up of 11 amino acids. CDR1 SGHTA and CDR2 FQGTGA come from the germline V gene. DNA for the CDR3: TGTGCCAGCAGCTTAGGAAGGGAGCAGTTCTTC. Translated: CASSLGREQFF.

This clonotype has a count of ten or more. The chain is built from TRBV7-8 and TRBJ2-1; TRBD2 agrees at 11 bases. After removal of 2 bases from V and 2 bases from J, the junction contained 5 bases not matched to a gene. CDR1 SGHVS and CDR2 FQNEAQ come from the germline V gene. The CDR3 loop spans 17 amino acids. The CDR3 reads CASSLRASGRTYNEQFF. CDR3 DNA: TGTGCCAGCAGCTTACGGGCTAGCGGGAGGACCTACAATGAGCAGTTCTTC.

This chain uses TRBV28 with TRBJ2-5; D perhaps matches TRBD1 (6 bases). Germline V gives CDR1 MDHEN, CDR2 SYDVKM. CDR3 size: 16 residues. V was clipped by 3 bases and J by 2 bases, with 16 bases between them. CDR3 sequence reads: CASSFTTSDRQETQYF. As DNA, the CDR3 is TGTGCCAGCAGTTTCACCACTTCGGACAGACAAGAGACCCAGTACTTC.

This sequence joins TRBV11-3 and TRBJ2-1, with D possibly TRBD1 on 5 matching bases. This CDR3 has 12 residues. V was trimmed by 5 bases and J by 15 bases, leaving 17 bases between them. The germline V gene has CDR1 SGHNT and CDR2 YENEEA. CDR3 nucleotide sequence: TGTGCCAGCAGCCCTAGGGGTTCTGGTTCGTTCTTC. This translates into CASSPRGSGSFF.

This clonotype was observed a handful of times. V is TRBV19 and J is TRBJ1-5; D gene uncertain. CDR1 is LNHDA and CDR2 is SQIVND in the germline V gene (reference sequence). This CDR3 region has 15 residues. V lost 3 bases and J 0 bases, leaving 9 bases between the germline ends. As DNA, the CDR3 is TGTGCCAGTAGTATTCTCGACTATAGCAATCAGCCCCAGCATTTT. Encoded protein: CASSILDYSNQPQHF.

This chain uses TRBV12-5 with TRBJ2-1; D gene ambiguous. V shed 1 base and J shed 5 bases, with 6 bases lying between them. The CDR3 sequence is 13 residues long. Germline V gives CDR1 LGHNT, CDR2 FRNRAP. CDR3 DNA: TGTGCTAGTGGTTTGGGAGTTGACAATGAGCAGTTCTTC. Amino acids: CASGLGVDNEQFF.

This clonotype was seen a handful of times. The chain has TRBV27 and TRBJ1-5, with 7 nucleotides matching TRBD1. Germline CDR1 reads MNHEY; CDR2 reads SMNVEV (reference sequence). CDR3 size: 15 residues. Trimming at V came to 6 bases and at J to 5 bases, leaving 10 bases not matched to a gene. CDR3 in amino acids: CASSFRTGQDQPQHF. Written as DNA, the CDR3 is TGTGCCAGCAGCTTTCGGACAGGTCAGGATCAGCCCCAGCATTTT.

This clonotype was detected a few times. CDR3 sequence (DNA): TGTGCCAGCAGTCATTTGTTAGGGACTAGCGGGAGGGCCACCTACAATGAGCAGTTCTTC. It codes for CASSHLLGTSGRATYNEQFF. The rearrangement joins TRBV7-9 to TRBJ2-1; the match to TRBD2 covers 16 bases. V gave up 6 bases and J gave up 2 bases; unmatched junction bases: 13. The germline gives CDR1 SEHNR, CDR2 FQNEAQ (reference sequence). This CDR3 region has 20 residues. Full variable domain (remainder filled in from reference TRBV7-9 and TRBJ2-1): DTGVSQNPRHKITKRGQNVTFRCDPISEHNRLYWYRQTLGQGPEFLTYFQNEAQLEKSRLLSDRFSAERPKGSFSTLEIQRTEQGDSAMYLCASSHLLGTSGRATYNEQFFGPGTRLTVL.

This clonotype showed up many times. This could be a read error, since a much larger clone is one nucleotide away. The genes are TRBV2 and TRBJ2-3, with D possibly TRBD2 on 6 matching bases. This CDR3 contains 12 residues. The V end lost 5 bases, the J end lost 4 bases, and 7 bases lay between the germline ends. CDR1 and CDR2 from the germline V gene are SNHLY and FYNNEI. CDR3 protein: CASSWGADTQYF. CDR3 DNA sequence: TGTGCCAGCAGTTGGGGGGCAGATACGCAGTATTTT.

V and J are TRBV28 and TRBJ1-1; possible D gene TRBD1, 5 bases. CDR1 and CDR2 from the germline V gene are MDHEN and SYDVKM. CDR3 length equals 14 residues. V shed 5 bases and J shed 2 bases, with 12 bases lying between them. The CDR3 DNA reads TGTGCCAGCAGTAACGTAGGGGCTAACACTGAAGCTTTCTTT. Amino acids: CASSNVGANTEAFF.

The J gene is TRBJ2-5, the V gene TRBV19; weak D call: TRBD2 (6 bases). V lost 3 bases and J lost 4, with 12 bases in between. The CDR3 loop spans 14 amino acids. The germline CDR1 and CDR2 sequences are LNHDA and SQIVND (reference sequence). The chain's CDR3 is CASSINLASETQYF. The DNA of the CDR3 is TGTGCCAGTAGTATCAATCTAGCGTCAGAGACCCAGTACTTC.

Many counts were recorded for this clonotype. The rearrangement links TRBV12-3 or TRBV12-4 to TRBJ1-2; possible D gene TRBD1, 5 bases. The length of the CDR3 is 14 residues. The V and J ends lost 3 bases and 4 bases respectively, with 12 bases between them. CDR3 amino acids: CASSFGGVPYGYTF. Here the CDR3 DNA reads TGTGCCAGCAGTTTTGGGGGAGTACCCTATGGCTACACCTTC.

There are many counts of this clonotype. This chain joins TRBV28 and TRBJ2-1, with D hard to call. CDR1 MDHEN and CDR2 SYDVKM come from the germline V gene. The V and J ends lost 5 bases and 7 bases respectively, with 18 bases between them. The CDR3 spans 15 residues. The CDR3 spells CASSRGFGVPNEQFF. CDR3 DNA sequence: TGTGCCAGCAGTCGCGGTTTTGGGGTTCCAAATGAGCAGTTCTTC.

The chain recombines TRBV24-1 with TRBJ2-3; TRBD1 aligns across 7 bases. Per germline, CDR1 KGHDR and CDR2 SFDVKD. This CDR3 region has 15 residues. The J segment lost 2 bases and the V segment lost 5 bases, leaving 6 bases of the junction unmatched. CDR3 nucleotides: TGTGCCACCAGTGCACAGGGGAAGGTCACAGATACGCAGTATTTT. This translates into CATSAQGKVTDTQYF.